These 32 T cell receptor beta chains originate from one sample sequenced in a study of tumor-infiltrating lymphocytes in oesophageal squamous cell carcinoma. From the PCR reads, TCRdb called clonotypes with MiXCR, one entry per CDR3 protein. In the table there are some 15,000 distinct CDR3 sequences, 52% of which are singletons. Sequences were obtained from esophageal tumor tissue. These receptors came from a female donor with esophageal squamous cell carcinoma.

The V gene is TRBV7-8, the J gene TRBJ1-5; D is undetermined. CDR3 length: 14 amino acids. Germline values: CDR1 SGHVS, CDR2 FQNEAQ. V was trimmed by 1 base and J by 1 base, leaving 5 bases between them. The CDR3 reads CASSLEMSNQPQHF. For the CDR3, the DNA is TGTGCCAGCAGCTTAGAGATGAGCAATCAGCCCCAGCATTTT.

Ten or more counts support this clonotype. The CDR3 nucleotides are TGTGCCACCAGTGATTTCCGGGACTCCGAGCAGTTCTTC. Translating it yields CATSDFRDSEQFF. The chain couples TRBV24-1 to TRBJ2-1; tentatively, D is TRBD2 (6 bases). This CDR3 has 13 residues. V was cut by 1 base and J by 10 bases, with 10 bases left in between. Per germline, CDR1 KGHDR and CDR2 SFDVKD.

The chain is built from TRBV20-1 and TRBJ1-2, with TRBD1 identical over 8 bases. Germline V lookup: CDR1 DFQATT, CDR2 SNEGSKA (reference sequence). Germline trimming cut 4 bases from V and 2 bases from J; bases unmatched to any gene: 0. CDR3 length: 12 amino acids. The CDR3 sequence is CSATGGNYGYTF. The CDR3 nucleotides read TGCAGTGCTACAGGGGGCAACTATGGCTACACCTTC.

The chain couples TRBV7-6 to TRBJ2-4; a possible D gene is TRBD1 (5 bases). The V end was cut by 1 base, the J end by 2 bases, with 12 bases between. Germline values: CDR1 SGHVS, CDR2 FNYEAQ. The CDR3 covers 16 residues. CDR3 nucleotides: TGTGCCAGCAGCTTAGATGGGGCAGGGTCCAAAAACATTCAGTACTTC. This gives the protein CASSLDGAGSKNIQYF.

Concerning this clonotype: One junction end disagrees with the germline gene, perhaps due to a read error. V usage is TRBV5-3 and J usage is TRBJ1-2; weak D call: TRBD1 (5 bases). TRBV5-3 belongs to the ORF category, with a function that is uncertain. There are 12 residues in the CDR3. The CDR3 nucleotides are TGTGCCAGCAGCTCCGGGGGCTATGGCTACACCTTC. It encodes CASSSGGYGYTF.

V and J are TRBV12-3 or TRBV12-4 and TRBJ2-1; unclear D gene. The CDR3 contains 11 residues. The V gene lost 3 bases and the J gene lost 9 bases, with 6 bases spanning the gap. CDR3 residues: CASSFGSEQFF. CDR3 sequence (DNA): TGTGCCAGCAGTTTTGGCAGTGAGCAGTTCTTC.

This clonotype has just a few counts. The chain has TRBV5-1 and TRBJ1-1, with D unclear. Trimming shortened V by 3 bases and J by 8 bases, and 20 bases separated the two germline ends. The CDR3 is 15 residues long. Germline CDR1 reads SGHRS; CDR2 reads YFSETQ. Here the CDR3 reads CASSSSFMAVSEAFF. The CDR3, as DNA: TGCGCCAGCAGCTCGTCCTTCATGGCGGTTTCCGAAGCTTTCTTT.

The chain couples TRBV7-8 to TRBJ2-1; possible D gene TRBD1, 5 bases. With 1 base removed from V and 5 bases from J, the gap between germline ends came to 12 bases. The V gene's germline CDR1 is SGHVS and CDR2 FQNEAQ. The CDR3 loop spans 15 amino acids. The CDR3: CASSLGQGLNNEQFF. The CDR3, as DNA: TGTGCCAGCAGCTTAGGTCAGGGTCTGAACAATGAGCAGTTCTTC.

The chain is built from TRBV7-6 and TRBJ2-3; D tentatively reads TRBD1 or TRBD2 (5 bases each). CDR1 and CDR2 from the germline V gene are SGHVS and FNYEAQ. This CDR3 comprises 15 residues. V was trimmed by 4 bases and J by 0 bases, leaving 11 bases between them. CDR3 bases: TGTGCCAGCAGCTCCCTCGGGGCCAGCACAGATACGCAGTATTTT. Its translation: CASSSLGASTDTQYF.

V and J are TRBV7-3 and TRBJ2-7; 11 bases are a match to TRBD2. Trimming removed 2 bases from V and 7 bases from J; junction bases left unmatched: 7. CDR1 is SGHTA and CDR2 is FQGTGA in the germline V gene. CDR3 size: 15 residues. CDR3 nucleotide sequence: TGTGCCAGCAGCTTAGGGACTAGCGGCAACAATGAGCAGTACTTC. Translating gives CASSLGTSGNNEQYF.

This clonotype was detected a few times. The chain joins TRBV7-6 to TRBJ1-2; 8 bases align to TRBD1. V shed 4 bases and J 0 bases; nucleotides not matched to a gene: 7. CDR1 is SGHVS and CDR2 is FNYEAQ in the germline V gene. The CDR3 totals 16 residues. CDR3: CASSWDRTSANYGYTF. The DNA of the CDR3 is TGTGCCAGCAGCTGGGACAGGACCTCAGCTAACTATGGCTACACCTTC. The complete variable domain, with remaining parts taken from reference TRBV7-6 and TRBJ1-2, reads GAGVSQSPRYKVTKRGQDVALRCDPISGHVSLYWYRQALGQGPEFLTYFNYEAQQDKSGLPNDRFSAERPEGSISTLTIQRTEQRDSAMYRCASSWDRTSANYGYTFGSGTRLTVV.

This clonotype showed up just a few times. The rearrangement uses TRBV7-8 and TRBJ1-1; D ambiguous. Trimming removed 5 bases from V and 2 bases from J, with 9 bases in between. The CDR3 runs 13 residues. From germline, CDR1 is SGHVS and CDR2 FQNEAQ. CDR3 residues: CASSPGPNTEAFF. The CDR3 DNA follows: TGTGCCAGCAGCCCGGGCCCCAACACTGAAGCTTTCTTT.

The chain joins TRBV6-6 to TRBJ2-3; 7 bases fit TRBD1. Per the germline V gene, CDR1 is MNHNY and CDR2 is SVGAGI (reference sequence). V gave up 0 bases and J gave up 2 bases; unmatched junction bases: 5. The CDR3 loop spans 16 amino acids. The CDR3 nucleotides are TGTGCCAGCAGTTACTCAGGGGGCCGCGCCACAGATACGCAGTATTTT. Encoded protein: CASSYSGGRATDTQYF.

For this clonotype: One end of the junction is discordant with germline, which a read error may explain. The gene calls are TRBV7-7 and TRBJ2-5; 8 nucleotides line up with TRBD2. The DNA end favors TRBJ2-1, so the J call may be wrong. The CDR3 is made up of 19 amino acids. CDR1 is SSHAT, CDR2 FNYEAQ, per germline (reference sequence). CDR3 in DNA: TGTGCTAGCAGCGAACGGGGGGGTGCCCACCTAGAATCCTACAATGAGCAGTTCTTC. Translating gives CASSERGGAHLESYNEQFF.

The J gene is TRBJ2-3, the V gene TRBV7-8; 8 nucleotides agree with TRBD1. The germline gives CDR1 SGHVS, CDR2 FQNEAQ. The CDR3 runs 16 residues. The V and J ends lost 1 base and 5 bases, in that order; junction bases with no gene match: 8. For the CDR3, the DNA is TGTGCCAGCAGCTTAGGGCCCAGGGGGCAGGGAGATACGCAGTATTTT. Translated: CASSLGPRGQGDTQYF.

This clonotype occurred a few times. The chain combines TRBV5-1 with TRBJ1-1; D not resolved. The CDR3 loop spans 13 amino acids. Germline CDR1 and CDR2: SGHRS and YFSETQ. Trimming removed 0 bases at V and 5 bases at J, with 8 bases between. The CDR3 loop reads CASSLGARTEAFF. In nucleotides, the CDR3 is TGCGCCAGCAGCTTGGGGGCGCGAACTGAAGCTTTCTTT. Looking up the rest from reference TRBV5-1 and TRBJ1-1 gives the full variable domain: KAGVTQTPRYLIKTRGQQVTLSCSPISGHRSVSWYQQTPGQGLQFLFEYFSETQRNKGNFPGRFSGRQFSNSRSEMNVSTLELGDSALYLCASSLGARTEAFFGQGTRLTVV.

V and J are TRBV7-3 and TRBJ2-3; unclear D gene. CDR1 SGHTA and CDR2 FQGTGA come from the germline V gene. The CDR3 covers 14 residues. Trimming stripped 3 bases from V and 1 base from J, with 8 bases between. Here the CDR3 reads CASSFLRGTDTQYF. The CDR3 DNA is TGTGCCAGCAGCTTTTTACGGGGCACAGATACGCAGTATTTT.

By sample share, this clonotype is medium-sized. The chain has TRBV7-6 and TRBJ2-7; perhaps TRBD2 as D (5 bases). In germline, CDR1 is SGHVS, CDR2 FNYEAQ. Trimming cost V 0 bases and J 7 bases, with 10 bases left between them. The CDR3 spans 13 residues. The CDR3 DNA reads TGTGCCAGCAGCTTAGCCGACGGGAATGAGCAGTACTTC. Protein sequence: CASSLADGNEQYF.

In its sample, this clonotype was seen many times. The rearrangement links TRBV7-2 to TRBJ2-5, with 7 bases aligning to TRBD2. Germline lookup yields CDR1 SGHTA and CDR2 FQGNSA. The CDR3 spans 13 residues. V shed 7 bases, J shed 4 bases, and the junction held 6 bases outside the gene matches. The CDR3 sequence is CASTFTGGETQYF. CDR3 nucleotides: TGTGCCAGCACTTTTACGGGGGGAGAGACCCAGTACTTC.

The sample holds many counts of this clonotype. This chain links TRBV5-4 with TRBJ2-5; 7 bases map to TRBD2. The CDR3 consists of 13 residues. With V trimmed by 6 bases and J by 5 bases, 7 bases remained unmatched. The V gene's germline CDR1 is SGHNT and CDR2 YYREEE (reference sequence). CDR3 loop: CASNQPGGETQYF. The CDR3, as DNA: TGTGCCAGCAACCAACCCGGGGGGGAGACCCAGTACTTC.

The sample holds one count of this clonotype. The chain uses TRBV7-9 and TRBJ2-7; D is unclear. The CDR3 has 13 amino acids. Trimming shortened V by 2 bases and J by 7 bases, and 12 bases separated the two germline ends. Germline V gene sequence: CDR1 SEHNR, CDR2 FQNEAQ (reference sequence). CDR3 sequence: CASSLQVGNEQYF. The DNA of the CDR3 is TGTGCCAGCAGCTTACAGGTTGGCAATGAGCAGTACTTC.

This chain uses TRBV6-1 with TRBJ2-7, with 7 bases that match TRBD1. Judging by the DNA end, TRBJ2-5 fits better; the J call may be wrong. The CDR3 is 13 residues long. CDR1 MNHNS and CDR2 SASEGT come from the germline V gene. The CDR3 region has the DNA TGTGCCAGCAGTAGGGACAGAGGCGAGACCCAGTACTTC. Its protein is CASSRDRGETQYF.

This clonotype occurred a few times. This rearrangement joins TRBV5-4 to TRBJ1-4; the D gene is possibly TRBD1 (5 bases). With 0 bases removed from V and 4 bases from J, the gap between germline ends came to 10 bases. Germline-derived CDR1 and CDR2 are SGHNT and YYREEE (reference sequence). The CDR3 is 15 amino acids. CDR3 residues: CASSLGLGDNEKLFF. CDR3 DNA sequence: TGTGCCAGCAGCTTGGGGTTGGGGGATAATGAAAAACTGTTTTTT. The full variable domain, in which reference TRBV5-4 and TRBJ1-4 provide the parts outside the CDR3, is ETGVTQSPTHLIKTRGQQVTLRCSSQSGHNTVSWYQQALGQGPQFIFQYYREEENGRGNFPPRFSGLQFPNYSSELNVNALELDDSALYLCASSLGLGDNEKLFFGSGTQLSVL.

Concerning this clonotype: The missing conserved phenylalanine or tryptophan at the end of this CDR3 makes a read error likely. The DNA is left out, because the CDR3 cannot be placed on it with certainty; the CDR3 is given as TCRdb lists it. CDR3 region: CATQGGQTLIGPDGYTFGS. The chain uses TRBV24-1 and TRBJ2-7; the table's D call of TRBD1 was not tested on the DNA. Both ends counted, the CDR3 spans 19 residues. Germline CDR1 reads KGHDR; CDR2 reads SFDVKD.

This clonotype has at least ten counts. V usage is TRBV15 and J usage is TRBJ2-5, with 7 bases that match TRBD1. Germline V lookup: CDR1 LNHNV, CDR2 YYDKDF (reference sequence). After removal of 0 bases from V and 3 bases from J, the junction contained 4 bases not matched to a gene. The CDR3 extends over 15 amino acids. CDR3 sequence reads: CATSRDPTGKETQYF. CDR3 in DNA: TGTGCCACCAGCAGAGATCCGACAGGGAAAGAGACCCAGTACTTC.

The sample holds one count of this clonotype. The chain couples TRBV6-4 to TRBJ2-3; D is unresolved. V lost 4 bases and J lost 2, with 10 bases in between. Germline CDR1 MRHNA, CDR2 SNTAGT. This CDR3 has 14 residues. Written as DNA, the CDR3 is TGTGCCAGCAGTGCAAATTTATTCACAGATACGCAGTATTTT. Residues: CASSANLFTDTQYF.

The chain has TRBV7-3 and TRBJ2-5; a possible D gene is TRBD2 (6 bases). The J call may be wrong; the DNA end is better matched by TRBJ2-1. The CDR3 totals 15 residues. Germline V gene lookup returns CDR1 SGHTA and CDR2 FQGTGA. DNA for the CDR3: TGTGCCAGCAGCTTGTTGGGTGGGACTTACAATGAGCAGTTCTTC. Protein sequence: CASSLLGGTYNEQFF.

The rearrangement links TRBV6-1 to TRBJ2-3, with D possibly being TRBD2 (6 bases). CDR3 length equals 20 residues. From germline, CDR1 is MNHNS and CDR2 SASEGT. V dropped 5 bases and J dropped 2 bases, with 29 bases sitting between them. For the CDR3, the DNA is TGTGCCAGCAGTCCTGATCAATCGGGACGGGGGTTCAGTTTCACAGATACGCAGTATTTT. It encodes CASSPDQSGRGFSFTDTQYF.

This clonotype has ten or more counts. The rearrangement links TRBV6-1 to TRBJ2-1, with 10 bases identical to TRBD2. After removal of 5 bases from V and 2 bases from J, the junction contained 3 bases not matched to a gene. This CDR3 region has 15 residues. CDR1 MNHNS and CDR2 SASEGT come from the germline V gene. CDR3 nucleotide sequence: TGTGCCAGCAGTTCAAGCGGGAGGGCCTACAATGAGCAGTTCTTC. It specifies CASSSSGRAYNEQFF.

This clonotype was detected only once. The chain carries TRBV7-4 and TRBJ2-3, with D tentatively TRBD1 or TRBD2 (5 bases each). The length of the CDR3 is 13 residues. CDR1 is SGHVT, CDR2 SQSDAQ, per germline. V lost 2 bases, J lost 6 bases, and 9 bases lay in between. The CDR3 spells CASSLQRGDTQYF. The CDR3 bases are TGTGCCAGCAGCTTACAGAGGGGTGATACGCAGTATTTT.

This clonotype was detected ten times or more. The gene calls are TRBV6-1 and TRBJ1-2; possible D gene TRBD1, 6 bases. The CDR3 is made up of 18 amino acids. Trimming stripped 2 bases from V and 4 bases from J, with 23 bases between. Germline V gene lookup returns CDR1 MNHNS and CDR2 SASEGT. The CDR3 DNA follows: TGTGCCAGCAGTGAACGCATAACCCGACCGGGGGGCCTCTATGGCTACACCTTC. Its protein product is CASSERITRPGGLYGYTF.

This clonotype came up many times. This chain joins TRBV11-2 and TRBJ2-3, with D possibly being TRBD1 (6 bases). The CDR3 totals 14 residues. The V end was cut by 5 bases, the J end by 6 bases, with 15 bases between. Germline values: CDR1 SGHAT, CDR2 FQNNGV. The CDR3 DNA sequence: TGTGCCAGCAGCATCGGCGACAGGCCTGATACGCAGTATTTT. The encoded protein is CASSIGDRPDTQYF.